The 2 T cell receptor beta chains listed next were all sequenced from one sample in a study of blood T cell repertoires in COVID-19. Profiling relied on immunoSEQ multiplex PCR, and the TCRdb table lists in-frame clones only, not all of them. The sample has 150,000 or so clones; approximately 75% are singletons. Sequenced sample: peripheral blood. The origin of the receptors is a human donor in a cohort sampled during active COVID-19.

V usage is TRBV9 and J usage is TRBJ2-3, with a tentative D call TRBD2 (6 bases). The CDR3 totals 16 residues. Germline V CDR1 and CDR2: SGDLS, YYNGEE. V lost 6 bases to trimming and J lost 6 bases, with 23 bases between them. The CDR3 DNA reads as TGTGCCAGCACCGTTGGAGGGCGAGGGGTTGGGGATACGCAGTATTTT. Translating gives CASTVGGRGVGDTQYF.

This chain connects TRBV19 to TRBJ1-5; weak D call: TRBD1 (5 bases). This CDR3 comprises 14 residues. V lost 2 bases and J lost 4, with 9 bases in between. Per the germline V gene, CDR1 is LNHDA and CDR2 is SQIVND (reference sequence). CDR3 in DNA: TGTGCCAGTAGTATAACAGGAGAAAATCAGCCCCAGCATTTT. This gives the protein CASSITGENQPQHF.